These 10 T cell receptor beta chains came from one sample sequenced in a study of siplizumab effects on memory and regulatory T cells. TCRdb's table, derived via immunoSEQ multiplex PCR, lists solely in-frame clones and lacks some. The table records approximately 100,000 clones, under 95% of them present only once. The sequenced sample was Tregs sorted from blood. The receptors were sampled from a human donor in good health.

This chain uses TRBV18 with TRBJ1-5, with TRBD1 matching over 7 bases. Germline lookup yields CDR1 KGHSH and CDR2 LQKENI. The V and J ends lost 6 bases and 5 bases, in that order; junction bases with no gene match: 7. The CDR3 runs 14 residues. The DNA of the CDR3 is TGTGCCAGCTCCCAGACAGGGAAAGATCAGCCCCAGCATTTT. Amino acid sequence: CASSQTGKDQPQHF.

The chain uses TRBV28 and TRBJ1-3; D is ambiguous. Germline V lookup: CDR1 MDHEN, CDR2 SYDVKM. Deletions cut 3 bases from V and 0 bases from J, with 3 bases between. CDR3 length: 13 amino acids. CDR3 in DNA: TGTGCCAGCAGTTTCCGCTCTGGAAACACCATATATTTT. It codes for CASSFRSGNTIYF.

The chain is built from TRBV15 and TRBJ2-3, with 13 bases identical to TRBD2. V lost 3 bases to trimming and J lost 0 bases; unmatched junction nucleotides: 0. The CDR3 runs 16 residues. Germline V gives CDR1 LNHNV, CDR2 YYDKDF (reference sequence). CDR3 sequence reads: CATSRGLAGSTDTQYF. The CDR3 region has the DNA TGTGCCACCAGCAGGGGACTAGCGGGAAGCACAGATACGCAGTATTTT. The variable domain in full, completed from reference TRBV15 and TRBJ2-3, reads DAMVIQNPRYQVTQFGKPVTLSCSQTLNHNVMYWYQQKSSQAPKLLFHYYDKDFNNEADTPDNFQSRRPNTSFCFLDIRSPGLGDTAMYLCATSRGLAGSTDTQYFGPGTRLTVL.

Only one count was recorded for this clone. This chain uses TRBV7-9 with TRBJ2-7, with no clear D. Trimming removed 0 bases from V and 3 bases from J, with 3 bases in between. The V gene's germline CDR1 is SEHNR and CDR2 FQNEAQ (reference sequence). The CDR3 runs to 12 residues. The CDR3 protein is CASSLALYEQYF. CDR3 nucleotides: TGTGCCAGCAGCTTAGCACTCTACGAGCAGTACTTC.

V and J are TRBV28 and TRBJ2-2, with D unclear. The CDR3 is 15 amino acids. Germline V gives CDR1 MDHEN, CDR2 SYDVKM. V was trimmed by 5 bases and J by 1 base, leaving 11 bases between them. The CDR3 loop reads CASSIVGLNTGELFF. In DNA, the CDR3 is TGTGCCAGCAGTATAGTCGGGCTGAACACCGGGGAGCTGTTTTTT.

This chain joins TRBV7-8 and TRBJ2-1; 10 bases align to TRBD2. V shed 3 bases, J shed 0 bases, and the junction held 5 bases outside the gene matches. Per the germline V gene, CDR1 is SGHVS and CDR2 is FQNEAQ. There are 17 residues in the CDR3. CDR3 region: CASSLPSGRSSYNEQFF. The DNA for the CDR3 is TGTGCCAGCAGCTTGCCTAGCGGGAGATCCTCCTACAATGAGCAGTTCTTC.

The chain combines TRBV11-2 with TRBJ2-1; possible D gene TRBD2, 6 bases. Germline CDR1 SGHAT, CDR2 FQNNGV. V was clipped by 2 bases and J by 6 bases, with 11 bases between them. CDR3 length: 14 residues. The CDR3 reads CASSLRLASNEQFF. In DNA form, the CDR3 reads TGTGCCAGCAGCTTAAGGCTAGCGAGCAATGAGCAGTTCTTC.

This clone was detected only once. The J gene is TRBJ2-2, the V gene TRBV7-9; 8 positions agree with TRBD1. CDR1 SEHNR and CDR2 FQNEAQ come from the germline V gene (reference sequence). The CDR3 extends over 13 amino acids. After removal of 10 bases from V and 5 bases from J, the junction contained 6 bases not matched to a gene. This chain's CDR3 is CANYRGSTGELFF. DNA for the CDR3: TGTGCCAACTACAGGGGGTCGACCGGGGAGCTGTTTTTT.

V gene TRBV19 combines with J gene TRBJ1-2; 7 bases match TRBD1. Germline CDR1 LNHDA, CDR2 SQIVND (reference sequence). The CDR3 length is 15 residues. Unmatched junction bases numbered 8, after V lost 3 bases and J lost 4 bases. The DNA of the CDR3 is TGTGCCAGTAGTATTACGGGACAGCATTTCTATGGCTACACCTTC. This encodes CASSITGQHFYGYTF.

Concerning this clone itself: Compared with germline, one end of the junction differs, possibly owing to a read error. The chain uses TRBV5-1 and TRBJ2-7; the match to TRBD1 covers 12 bases. The CDR3 totals 13 residues. Germline CDR1 SGHRS, CDR2 YFSETQ. The CDR3 here is CASRPSGQGASDF. Here the CDR3 DNA reads TGCGCCAGCAGGCCGTCGGGACAGGGGGCGAGCGACTTC. Together with reference TRBV5-1 and TRBJ2-7, the CDR3 gives the full variable domain: KAGVTQTPRYLIKTRGQQVTLSCSPISGHRSVSWYQQTPGQGLQFLFEYFSETQRNKGNFPGRFSGRQFSNSRSEMNVSTLELGDSALYLCASRPSGQGASDFGPGTRLTVT.